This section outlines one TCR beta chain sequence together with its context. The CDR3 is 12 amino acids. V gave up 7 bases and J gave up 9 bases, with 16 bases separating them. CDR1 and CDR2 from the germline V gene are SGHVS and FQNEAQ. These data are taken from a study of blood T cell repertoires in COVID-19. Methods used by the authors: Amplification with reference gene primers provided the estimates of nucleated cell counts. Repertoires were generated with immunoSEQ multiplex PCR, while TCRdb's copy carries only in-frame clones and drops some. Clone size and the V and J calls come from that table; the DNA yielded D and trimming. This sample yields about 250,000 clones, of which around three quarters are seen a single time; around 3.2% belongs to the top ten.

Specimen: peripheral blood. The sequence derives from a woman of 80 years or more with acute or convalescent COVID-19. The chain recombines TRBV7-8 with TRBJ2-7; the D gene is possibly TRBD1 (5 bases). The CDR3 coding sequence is TGTGCCAGCAAGCCAGACAGCCCATTGCAGTACTTC. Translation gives CASKPDSPLQYF.